This T cell receptor beta chain is from a study of T cells in Graves' hyperthyroidism and ophthalmopathy. Patients between 18 and 65 years old had hyperthyroidism, newly diagnosed and lasting under 2 months. This clonotype was seen at least ten times. Researchers took RNA transcripts and amplified the TCR beta CDR3 regions from them. First-round RT-PCR targeting the TCR CDR3 was performed with the HTBI primer set. TCRdb analysed the multiplex PCR reads with MiXCR anew, one entry per CDR3 protein. This sample has about 320,000 distinct CDR3 sequences; roughly 17% occur once, and the top ten carry 33%. The sample comprised blood. The receptor's source is a man younger than 40 with Graves' hyperthyroidism.

CDR3: CASSSGLQETQYF. The CDR3 DNA reads TGTGCCAGCAGCTCGGGACTACAAGAGACCCAGTACTTC. The V call is TRBV5-4, the J call TRBJ2-5, with 7 bases that match TRBD2. In germline, CDR1 is SGHNT, CDR2 YYREEE (reference sequence). The CDR3 length is 13 residues. V dropped 3 bases and J dropped 2; count of bases not matched to a gene: 1.